These 27 T cell receptor beta chains were sequenced from one sample in a study of blood T cell repertoires in COVID-19. Clones were sequenced by immunoSEQ multiplex PCR, and TCRdb holds only the in-frame ones, with some missing. There are roughly 400,000 clones in the sample; 80% to 95% occur only once, and more than 0.85% lies in the top ten. Input material: PBMCs or T cells enriched from blood (not recorded which). The receptor set was obtained from a woman aged 40-49 years who had been exposed to COVID-19.

The chain couples TRBV29-1 to TRBJ1-1; 9 positions agree with TRBD1. In germline, CDR1 is SQVTM, CDR2 ANQGSEA. J gave up 7 bases and V 4 bases, and 4 bases lay outside the gene matches. The CDR3 length is 12 residues. CDR3 DNA: TGCAGCGTTGTGACAGGGGGTAATGAAGCTTTCTTT. Translating it yields CSVVTGGNEAFF. Full variable domain (remainder filled in from reference TRBV29-1 and TRBJ1-1): SAVISQKPSRDICQRGTSLTIQCQVDSQVTMMFWYRQQPGQSLTLIATANQGSEATYESGFVIDKFPISRPNLTFSTLTVSNMSPEDSSIYLCSVVTGGNEAFFGQGTRLTVV.

J is TRBJ1-2 and V is TRBV4-1; no clear D gene. V lost 3 bases, J lost 3 bases, and 11 bases lay in between. The germline V gene has CDR1 MGHRA and CDR2 YSYEKL. The CDR3 sequence is 14 residues long. Here the CDR3 reads CASSHTMQDYGYTF. The DNA for the CDR3 is TGCGCCAGCAGCCACACAATGCAGGACTATGGCTACACCTTC.

The chain has TRBV21-1 and TRBJ2-4; the table's TRBD1 call for D was not verified on the DNA. TRBV21-1 is labeled a pseudogene. The CDR3 runs 18 residues. The CDR3 loop is CASSKARTDSIAKNIQYF. As DNA, the CDR3 is TGTGCCAGCAGCAAAGCCCGGACAGATAGTATAGCCAAAAACATTCAGTACTTC.

V gene TRBV4-3 combines with J gene TRBJ1-1; 7 bases line up with TRBD1. The length of the CDR3 is 14 residues. V gave up 1 base and J gave up 11 bases; unmatched junction bases: 10. From germline, CDR1 is LGHNA and CDR2 YSLEER. The CDR3, as DNA: TGCGCCAGCAGCCAAGGGCCAGAGGGGGCTGGGGCTTTCTTT. Encoded protein: CASSQGPEGAGAFF.

The V call is TRBV7-9, the J call TRBJ1-3; D gene uncertain. V was shortened by 6 bases and J by 3 bases, with 12 bases between the two germline ends. Per the germline V gene, CDR1 is SEHNR and CDR2 is FQNEAQ (reference sequence). The CDR3 extends over 14 amino acids. In DNA, the CDR3 is TGTGCCAGCAGTTCTGAGAGGCTTGGAAACACCATATATTTT. Encoded protein: CASSSERLGNTIYF.

V gene TRBV6-5 combines with J gene TRBJ1-4, with 8 bases fitting TRBD1. Germline-derived CDR1 and CDR2 are MNHEY and SVGAGI. V trimming: 5 bases; J trimming: 7 bases; junction bases outside the gene matches: 9. The CDR3 spans 15 residues. CDR3 residues: CASSTNGQGGEKLFF. The CDR3 DNA sequence: TGTGCCAGCAGTACCAATGGACAGGGCGGTGAAAAACTGTTTTTT.

V gene TRBV5-8 combines with J gene TRBJ2-3, with 12 bases fitting TRBD2. Germline CDR1 and CDR2: SGHTS and YDEGEE. After removal of 4 bases from V and 1 base from J, the junction contained 10 bases not matched to a gene. The CDR3 has 18 residues. CDR3 in DNA: TGTGCCAGCAGCCGCCTACCTAGCGGGAGGGCCCGCACAGATACGCAGTATTTT. It is translated as CASSRLPSGRARTDTQYF.

The chain recombines TRBV6-5 with TRBJ1-4; D is unclear. Trimming removed 6 bases from V and 0 bases from J, with 11 bases in between. This CDR3 contains 15 residues. CDR1 and CDR2 from the germline V gene are MNHEY and SVGAGI. This CDR3 is CASRGRHTTNEKLFF. The CDR3 DNA follows: TGTGCCAGCAGGGGCAGACACACAACTAATGAAAAACTGTTTTTT.

The rearrangement links TRBV15 to TRBJ2-3, with 7 bases fitting TRBD2. Germline V lookup: CDR1 LNHNV, CDR2 YYDKDF (reference sequence). Losses at the gene ends were 8 bases for V and 3 bases for J; bases not matched to a gene: 5. The CDR3 has 13 amino acids. The DNA for the CDR3 is TGTGCCACCCTAGTGGGGGGGACAGATACGCAGTATTTT. Protein: CATLVGGTDTQYF.

The chain recombines TRBV2 with TRBJ2-7; maybe TRBD1 (6 bases). This CDR3 has 13 residues. V was pared by 6 bases and J by 1 base, with 10 bases between. Germline-derived CDR1 and CDR2 are SNHLY and FYNNEI. The CDR3 nucleotides are TGTGCCAGCAGGGGGCAGGGGTCCTACGAGCAGTACTTC. Encoded protein: CASRGQGSYEQYF.

The chain uses TRBV5-1 and TRBJ1-2; no firm D call. Germline V gene sequence: CDR1 SGHRS, CDR2 YFSETQ. The V and J ends lost 4 bases and 0 bases respectively, with 22 bases between them. This CDR3 spans 18 amino acids. The DNA of the CDR3 is TGCGCCAGCAGCCGGGGAGAATCGTGGGTTTCCGCTAACTATGGCTACACCTTC. As protein: CASSRGESWVSANYGYTF.

On this clone: This sample includes further DNA sequences coding for the same CDR3. As DNA, the CDR3 is TGTGCCAGCAGCTTATCGACAGGTACTGAAGCTTTCTTT. The encoded protein is CASSLSTGTEAFF. V and J are TRBV7-9 and TRBJ1-1; maybe TRBD1 (6 bases). CDR3 size: 13 residues. The germline V gene encodes CDR1 SEHNR and CDR2 FQNEAQ (reference sequence). Trimming stripped 2 bases from V and 5 bases from J, with 9 bases between.

This sequence joins TRBV11-2 and TRBJ2-7, with D possibly TRBD1 on 5 matching bases. With 1 base removed from V and 2 bases from J, the gap between germline ends came to 18 bases. CDR1 is SGHAT, CDR2 FQNNGV, per germline. The CDR3 is 17 residues long. CDR3 protein: CASSLVGSAGSTYEQYF. CDR3 in DNA: TGTGCCAGCAGCTTAGTAGGGTCGGCAGGGTCGACCTACGAGCAGTACTTC. Variable domain in full (rest from reference TRBV11-2 and TRBJ2-7): EAGVAQSPRYKIIEKRQSVAFWCNPISGHATLYWYQQILGQGPKLLIQFQNNGVVDDSQLPKDRFSAERLKGVDSTLKIQPAKLEDSAVYLCASSLVGSAGSTYEQYFGPGTRLTVT.

The chain is built from TRBV6-1 and TRBJ2-7; D not certain. The CDR3 spans 13 residues. Germline CDR1 is MNHNS and CDR2 is SASEGT. V was shortened by 3 bases and J by 5 bases, with 11 bases between the two germline ends. CDR3 region: CASSDRDPHEQYF. CDR3 in DNA: TGTGCCAGCAGTGATCGAGATCCCCACGAGCAGTACTTC.

The chain is built from TRBV10-2 and TRBJ2-7; D remains unclear. CDR3 size: 13 residues. Germline V lookup: CDR1 WSHSY, CDR2 SAAADI. With 5 bases removed from V and 6 bases from J, the gap between germline ends came to 14 bases. Here the CDR3 DNA reads TGCGCCAGCAGTCACGTATGGCATCCCGAGCAGTACTTC. It is translated as CASSHVWHPEQYF.

The chain links TRBV27 to TRBJ2-7; maybe TRBD1 (6 bases). CDR3 length: 16 residues. Germline CDR1 is MNHEY and CDR2 is SMNVEV (reference sequence). The V gene lost 5 bases and the J gene lost 0 bases, with 17 bases spanning the gap. CDR3 sequence reads: CASSAIQGGRSYEQYF. The CDR3 DNA is TGTGCCAGCAGTGCGATACAGGGCGGTCGCTCCTACGAGCAGTACTTC.

The V and J genes are TRBV18 and TRBJ1-4; weak D call: TRBD1 (6 bases). In germline, CDR1 is KGHSH, CDR2 LQKENI. The ends were cut back, 4 bases at V and 7 bases at J, with 10 bases in the middle. This CDR3 has 13 residues. CDR3 nucleotides: TGTGCCAGCTCACGGGACACCGTTGAAAAACTGTTTTTT. It specifies CASSRDTVEKLFF.

Here the CDR3 DNA reads TGTGCCATCGGACCCGGGACACCAGGTCAGCCCCAGCATTTT. Translating it yields CAIGPGTPGQPQHF. This sequence joins TRBV10-3 and TRBJ1-5, with TRBD1 as a possible D gene (6 bases). V lost 8 bases to trimming and J lost 6 bases, with 17 bases between them. This CDR3 is built from 14 residues. In germline, CDR1 is ENHRY, CDR2 SYGVKD.

V gene TRBV10-3 combines with J gene TRBJ2-2; 8 bases are shared with TRBD1. Trimming cost V 10 bases and J 0 bases; bases outside gene matches: 7. Germline values: CDR1 ENHRY, CDR2 SYGVKD. CDR3 length equals 15 residues. The CDR3: CATQPGQANTGELFF. DNA of the CDR3: TGTGCCACCCAGCCGGGACAGGCGAACACCGGGGAGCTGTTTTTT.

This CDR3 is CASSLRETHGPQHF. CDR3 nucleotides: TGTGCCAGCAGCTTGCGGGAGACGCATGGGCCCCAGCATTTT. V is TRBV5-6 and J is TRBJ1-5; D is unclear. Trimming removed 1 base at V and 9 bases at J, with 14 bases between. The CDR3 length is 14 residues. Germline V lookup: CDR1 SGHDT, CDR2 YYEEEE.

The V gene is TRBV4-1, the J gene TRBJ2-3; TRBD2 aligns across 9 bases. The CDR3 has 16 residues. CDR1 and CDR2 from the germline V gene are MGHRA and YSYEKL. V shed 0 bases and J 2 bases; nucleotides not matched to a gene: 3. CDR3 sequence reads: CASSQELAGITDTQYF. CDR3 DNA: TGCGCCAGCAGCCAAGAGCTAGCGGGGATCACAGATACGCAGTATTTT.

The chain has TRBV7-2 and TRBJ1-4, with TRBD1 identical over 8 bases. The CDR3 is 14 residues long. V was clipped by 5 bases and J by 8 bases; unmatched bases: 7. Per germline, CDR1 SGHTA and CDR2 FQGNSA. The CDR3 reads CASSPTGGLEKLFF. Written as DNA, the CDR3 is TGTGCCAGCAGCCCAACAGGGGGTCTGGAAAAACTGTTTTTT.

The J gene is TRBJ2-1, the V gene TRBV21-1; the table's D call TRBD2 went unverified against the DNA. TRBV21-1 corresponds to a pseudogene. The CDR3 spans 20 residues. For the CDR3, the DNA is TGTGCCAGCAGCAAAGGCCGGACTAGCGGGGTTCCGCGCTCCTACAATGAGCAGTTCTTC. Its protein is CASSKGRTSGVPRSYNEQFF.

This chain joins TRBV30 and TRBJ1-5, with TRBD1 identical over 9 bases. The ends lost 4 bases at V and 7 bases at J; junction bases unmatched: 8. Germline CDR1 reads GTSNPN; CDR2 reads SVGIG (reference sequence). This CDR3 is built from 14 residues. CDR3 protein: CAWTGTGQGQPQHF. As DNA, the CDR3 is TGTGCCTGGACAGGGACAGGGCAGGGGCAGCCCCAGCATTTT.

The chain employs TRBV5-1 and TRBJ1-3, with D possibly being TRBD1 (6 bases). The germline CDR1 and CDR2 sequences are SGHRS and YFSETQ. V was shortened by 3 bases and J by 1 base, with 14 bases between the two germline ends. This CDR3 comprises 16 residues. CDR3 bases: TGCGCCAGCAGCTGGACTCCTACAGGGTCTGGAAACACCATATATTTT. This translates into CASSWTPTGSGNTIYF.

J is TRBJ2-5 and V is TRBV5-4, with D possibly being TRBD1 (6 bases). The CDR3 contains 14 residues. V was trimmed by 5 bases and J by 4 bases, leaving 15 bases between them. Germline V gene data show CDR1 as SGHNT and CDR2 as YYREEE (reference sequence). CDR3 sequence reads: CASRLPGQGETQYF. CDR3 DNA sequence: TGTGCCAGCAGGCTGCCGGGACAAGGAGAGACCCAGTACTTC.

In its sample, this clone was seen a few times. V is TRBV7-9 and J is TRBJ1-2; possible D gene TRBD1, 6 bases. V was shortened by 4 bases and J by 6 bases, with 15 bases between the two germline ends. The V gene's germline CDR1 is SEHNR and CDR2 FQNEAQ (reference sequence). The CDR3 consists of 14 residues. CDR3 loop: CASSSTGPLNGYTF. CDR3 nucleotides: TGTGCCAGCAGCTCAACAGGGCCCCTGAATGGCTACACCTTC.